The T cell receptor (beta chain) under discussion was sequenced for a study of T-cell reconstitution after alpha-beta-depleted transplantation in children. Preparation of the TCRbeta library involved a method that used unique molecular identifiers. TCRdb re-called the PCR reads through MiXCR, storing one row per CDR3 protein. The sample yields 250,000 to 350,000 distinct CDR3 sequences, about 10% seen once. V shed 0 bases and J shed 4 bases, with 12 bases lying between them. The CDR3 totals 16 residues. Germline V lookup: CDR1 SGHVS, CDR2 FNYEAQ. This TCR derives from a human donor who donated a stem cell graft to a child with SCID. The source material was PBMCs from the stem cell graft donor, sampled from the stem cell graft. The rearrangement uses TRBV7-6 and TRBJ2-2, with D possibly being TRBD2 (6 bases). The CDR3 loop reads CASSLARGAGTGELFF. The CDR3 nucleotides read TGTGCCAGCAGCTTAGCGCGCGGGGCTGGCACCGGGGAGCTGTTTTTT. Variable domain in full (rest from reference TRBV7-6 and TRBJ2-2): GAGVSQSPRYKVTKRGQDVALRCDPISGHVSLYWYRQALGQGPEFLTYFNYEAQQDKSGLPNDRFSAERPEGSISTLTIQRTEQRDSAMYRCASSLARGAGTGELFFGEGSRLTVL.